Listed below are T cell receptor beta chains from one sample, sequenced in a study of CD8+ T cells in alopecia areata. TCRdb's table, derived via immunoSEQ multiplex PCR, lists solely in-frame clones and lacks some. The sample includes over 150,000 clones, less than 70% of them seen just once. The input for sequencing was CD4+ T cells sorted from blood, taken at week 24, from a patient treated with tofacitinib. All receptors come from a human donor with alopecia areata. CDR3s include the opening cysteine and the closing phenylalanine or tryptophan. The order of the fields is clone size, D gene, V gene, J gene, CDR3 DNA, CDR3 protein. A D gene is named only where the DNA matches it firmly. Part of the rows lack a size; the others show once, few, many or a class for expanded clones.

abundance: once; d_gene: TRBD2; v_gene: TRBV4-1; j_gene: TRBJ2-5; CDR3nt: TGCGCCAGCAGCCGCGAATCGTCCGGGGGGGAGACCCAGTACTTC; CDR3aa: CASSRESSGGETQYF
abundance: .; d_gene: .; v_gene: TRBV7-9; j_gene: TRBJ1-6; CDR3nt: TGTGCCAGCAGCCCCTGGACAACGAGCTCCTATAATTCACCCCTCCACTTT; CDR3aa: CASSPWTTSSYNSPLHF
abundance: .; d_gene: TRBD1; v_gene: TRBV4-2; j_gene: TRBJ2-7; CDR3nt: TGTGCCAGCAGCCAAGTTCTCCGGGACAGGGCGCTCTACGAGCAGTACTTC; CDR3aa: CASSQVLRDRALYEQYF
abundance: .; d_gene: .; v_gene: TRBV30; j_gene: TRBJ1-4; CDR3nt: TGTGCCTGGATGAACCGTCAGAATGAAAAACTGTTTTTT; CDR3aa: CAWMNRQNEKLFF
abundance: .; d_gene: TRBD2; v_gene: TRBV30; j_gene: TRBJ2-3; CDR3nt: TGTGCCTATTGTCAGGGACTAGCTGTAGCCACAGATACGCAGTATTTT; CDR3aa: CAYCQGLAVATDTQYF
abundance: once; d_gene: .; v_gene: TRBV15; j_gene: TRBJ2-4; CDR3nt: TGTGCCACCAGCAGAGGAAGTCCCTTAGCCAAAAACATTCAGTACTTC; CDR3aa: CATSRGSPLAKNIQYF
abundance: few; d_gene: .; v_gene: TRBV30; j_gene: TRBJ1-1; CDR3nt: TGTGCCTGGAGTTTGGGTATGAACACTGAAGCTTTCTTT; CDR3aa: CAWSLGMNTEAFF
abundance: .; d_gene: .; v_gene: TRBV7-2; j_gene: TRBJ1-2; CDR3nt: TGTGCCAGCAGCCGGGCCAGGCAGTATGGCTACACCTTC; CDR3aa: CASSRARQYGYTF
abundance: .; d_gene: TRBD1; v_gene: TRBV5-6; j_gene: TRBJ1-5; CDR3nt: TGTGCCAGCAGCTTGGGACAGGGATATAGCAATCAGCCCCAGCATTTT; CDR3aa: CASSLGQGYSNQPQHF
abundance: .; d_gene: .; v_gene: TRBV6-5; j_gene: TRBJ1-5; CDR3nt: TGTGCCAGCAGTGAGTTCAATAGCAATCAGCCCCAGCATTTT; CDR3aa: CASSEFNSNQPQHF
abundance: few; d_gene: .; v_gene: TRBV14; j_gene: TRBJ2-3; CDR3nt: TGTGCCAGCAGCCAAACTAGTCGGGTCACGCAGTATTTT; CDR3aa: CASSQTSRVTQYF
abundance: .; d_gene: TRBD1; v_gene: TRBV29-1; j_gene: TRBJ1-3; CDR3nt: TGCAGCGGCCAAGACAGGGCTGGAAACACCATATATTTT; CDR3aa: CSGQDRAGNTIYF
abundance: few; d_gene: .; v_gene: TRBV11-3; j_gene: TRBJ2-5; CDR3nt: TGTGCCAGCAGCTCCGAAGAGACCCAGTACTTC; CDR3aa: CASSSEETQYF
abundance: .; d_gene: .; v_gene: TRBV9; j_gene: TRBJ2-2; CDR3nt: TGTGCCAGCAGCGTAGATCGGAACACCGGGGAGCTGTTTTTT; CDR3aa: CASSVDRNTGELFF
abundance: .; d_gene: .; v_gene: TRBV4-2; j_gene: TRBJ2-5; CDR3nt: TGTGCCAGCAGCCAAGATAACTACAAAGAGACCCAGTACTTC; CDR3aa: CASSQDNYKETQYF
abundance: .; d_gene: .; v_gene: TRBV29-1; j_gene: TRBJ1-2; CDR3nt: TGCAGCGTTGAAGATCTGCGGGTTATCACCTTC; CDR3aa: CSVEDLRVITF
abundance: .; d_gene: .; v_gene: TRBV29-1; j_gene: TRBJ1-1; CDR3nt: TGCAGCGTTGAAGACAGGGTGAACACTGAAGCTTTCTTT; CDR3aa: CSVEDRVNTEAFF
abundance: few; d_gene: .; v_gene: TRBV29-1; j_gene: TRBJ2-4; CDR3nt: TGCAGCGTCGACCAGCTCTCCGGGGCCAAAAACATTCAGTACTTC; CDR3aa: CSVDQLSGAKNIQYF
abundance: few; d_gene: .; v_gene: TRBV29-1; j_gene: TRBJ2-5; CDR3nt: TGCAGCGTGAAGGAAGAGACCCAGTACTTC; CDR3aa: CSVKEETQYF
abundance: .; d_gene: .; v_gene: TRBV29-1; j_gene: TRBJ1-2; CDR3nt: TGCAGCGGCGGGTCGCCCCAAGGCTACACCTTC; CDR3aa: CSGGSPQGYTF
abundance: .; d_gene: TRBD2; v_gene: TRBV30; j_gene: TRBJ2-3; CDR3nt: TGTGCCTGGAGTTGGACTAGCGGAGCCACAGATACGCAGTATTTT; CDR3aa: CAWSWTSGATDTQYF
abundance: few; d_gene: TRBD2; v_gene: TRBV10-3; j_gene: TRBJ2-2; CDR3nt: TGTGCCATAACCGGACTAGCGGGGGGGCCGAGCACCGGGGAGCTGTTTTTT; CDR3aa: CAITGLAGGPSTGELFF
abundance: .; d_gene: .; v_gene: TRBV7-7; j_gene: TRBJ2-2; CDR3nt: TGTGCCAGCAGCCCTGGTTCGGGGGTTTTCACCGGGGAGCTGTTTTTT; CDR3aa: CASSPGSGVFTGELFF
abundance: .; d_gene: .; v_gene: TRBV6-6; j_gene: TRBJ2-7; CDR3nt: TGTGCCAGCAGCAGGGGTCTCCCTTACGAGCAGTACTTC; CDR3aa: CASSRGLPYEQYF
abundance: .; d_gene: .; v_gene: TRBV19; j_gene: TRBJ1-2; CDR3nt: TGTGCCAGTAGTATTTCCCGGGGCCTCTATGGCTACACCTTC; CDR3aa: CASSISRGLYGYTF
abundance: .; d_gene: .; v_gene: TRBV29-1; j_gene: TRBJ1-1; CDR3nt: TGCAGCGGATCCGTTGGGGGAAGCACTGAAGCTTTCTTT; CDR3aa: CSGSVGGSTEAFF
abundance: few; d_gene: .; v_gene: TRBV11-2; j_gene: TRBJ2-3; CDR3nt: TGTGCCAGCAGCGCCTCGACCGCTCGGGGGGATACGCAGTATTTT; CDR3aa: CASSASTARGDTQYF